This TCR beta chain was sequenced in a study of blood T cell repertoires in COVID-19. The CDR3 is made up of 15 amino acids. V shed 8 bases, J shed 7 bases, and the junction held 14 bases outside the gene matches. Per the germline V gene, CDR1 is MNHEY and CDR2 is SMNVEV (reference sequence). Here immunoSEQ multiplex PCR was the method, and the copy in TCRdb shows in-frame clones only, minus some. The sample lists about 140,000 clones, 85% to 90% occurring once. This sequence joins TRBV27 and TRBJ2-5; 9 bases match TRBD1. Material: peripheral blood. The clonotype originates from a woman in her sixties or seventies with active COVID-19. The chain's CDR3 is CASLSPRDRARTQYF. CDR3 bases: TGTGCCAGCCTGTCCCCCCGGGACAGGGCTCGGACCCAGTACTTC.